A single sample is the source of the 13 T cell receptor beta chains below, sequenced in a study of cytomegalovirus exposure and HLA in healthy donors (dated by TCRdb to 2017 to 2019). Receptor amplification or capture employed the immunoSEQ multiplex PCR assay. Not all clones reach the TCRdb copy of this immuneACCESS table, which keeps in-frame sequences only. Checked studies attribute under half of the gap to unresolved V genes and leave the rest unexplained. This sample is represented by roughly 190,000 clones; approximately 85% of them were singletons. The ten largest make up roughly 1.5% of the sample. Sequences were obtained from PBMCs. These receptors originate from a woman aged 18-29 years in good health and CMV-seronegative.

The rearrangement uses TRBV5-1 and TRBJ1-4, with D possibly matching TRBD1 (5 bases). Germline V gene sequence: CDR1 SGHRS, CDR2 YFSETQ. Trimming stripped 4 bases from V and 1 base from J, with 17 bases between. This CDR3 has 17 amino acids. This CDR3 reads CASSLYGRDRTNEKLFF. The CDR3 region has the DNA TGCGCCAGCAGCCTCTATGGCAGGGATAGAACTAATGAAAAACTGTTTTTT.

The gene calls are TRBV5-1 and TRBJ2-7, with 10 positions matching TRBD1. Germline values: CDR1 SGHRS, CDR2 YFSETQ. The CDR3 is made up of 16 amino acids. With 3 bases clipped from V and 2 bases from J, the junction kept 8 bases outside the gene matches. The CDR3 sequence: CASSSTGTGVTYEQYF. CDR3 nucleotide sequence: TGCGCCAGCAGCTCAACCGGGACAGGGGTCACCTACGAGCAGTACTTC.

The V and J genes are TRBV18 and TRBJ2-2; 9 nucleotides line up with TRBD2. CDR3 length equals 17 residues. Germline assignment: CDR1 KGHSH and CDR2 LQKENI. V trimming: 0 bases; J trimming: 6 bases; junction bases outside the gene matches: 8. CDR3 nucleotide sequence: TGTGCCAGCTCACCACCTAGTAGCGGGAGTGAATCCGGGGAGCTGTTTTTT. Residues: CASSPPSSGSESGELFF.

A remark on this clone: This may come from a read error, since a much larger clone is one base off. CDR3 coding DNA: TGTGCCAGCAGCGACAGGGGGAACACTGAAGCTTTCTTT. Protein: CASSDRGNTEAFF. The chain has TRBV13 and TRBJ1-1, with 8 bases that match TRBD1. This CDR3 is built from 13 residues. Germline values: CDR1 PRHDT, CDR2 FYEKMQ (reference sequence). The J segment lost 1 base and the V segment lost 5 bases, leaving 0 bases of the junction unmatched.

The chain links TRBV19 to TRBJ1-3, with D possibly TRBD1 on 6 matching bases. The germline V gene encodes CDR1 LNHDA and CDR2 SQIVND (reference sequence). V shed 5 bases and J shed 1 base, with 12 bases lying between them. This CDR3 is built from 15 residues. CDR3 in DNA: TGTGCCAGTAGTCCAAGGACAGCTTCTGGAAACACCATATATTTT. As protein: CASSPRTASGNTIYF.

This clone has just a few counts. The rearrangement links TRBV2 to TRBJ2-7; perhaps TRBD1 as D (6 bases). The CDR3 length is 13 residues. Per the germline V gene, CDR1 is SNHLY and CDR2 is FYNNEI. V lost 5 bases and J lost 6, with 14 bases in between. The CDR3 bases are TGTGCCAGCAGTATGACAGGCTTCCGCGAGCAGTACTTC. Its translation is CASSMTGFREQYF.

V is TRBV6-5 and J is TRBJ1-1; the D is unclear. CDR1 and CDR2 (germline): MNHEY, SVGAGI. V was trimmed by 8 bases and J by 1 base, leaving 8 bases between them. The CDR3 consists of 12 residues. CDR3 residues: CASRVANTEAFF. In nucleotides, the CDR3 is TGTGCCAGCCGGGTGGCGAACACTGAAGCTTTCTTT.

This clone has at least ten counts. The rearrangement uses TRBV30 and TRBJ1-6, with 10 positions matching TRBD1. From germline, CDR1 is GTSNPN and CDR2 SVGIG (reference sequence). V lost 8 bases and J lost 7; bases outside the gene matches: 11. This CDR3 region has 15 residues. The CDR3 loop is CAGPVGQGVNSPLHF. DNA of the CDR3: TGTGCCGGCCCAGTAGGACAGGGGGTAAATTCACCCCTCCACTTT.

The J gene is TRBJ1-5, the V gene TRBV19, with D tentatively TRBD1 (5 bases). Trimming shortened V by 1 base and J by 7 bases, and 14 bases separated the two germline ends. The germline CDR1 and CDR2 sequences are LNHDA and SQIVND (reference sequence). The CDR3 loop spans 15 amino acids. CDR3 sequence reads: CASSIGQSPGQPQHF. The CDR3 bases are TGTGCCAGTAGTATAGGACAGAGCCCAGGACAGCCCCAGCATTTT. Together with reference TRBV19 and TRBJ1-5, the CDR3 gives the full variable domain: DGGITQSPKYLFRKEGQNVTLSCEQNLNHDAMYWYRQDPGQGLRLIYYSQIVNDFQKGDIAEGYSVSREKKESFPLTVTSAQKNPTAFYLCASSIGQSPGQPQHFGDGTRLSIL.

V usage is TRBV29-1 and J usage is TRBJ2-2, with no clear D. Trimming removed 4 bases from V and 1 base from J, with 4 bases in between. The CDR3 runs to 12 residues. Germline CDR1 is SQVTM and CDR2 is ANQGSEA. This CDR3 is CSVAGNTGELFF. Written as DNA, the CDR3 is TGCAGCGTTGCGGGGAACACCGGGGAGCTGTTTTTT.

The rearrangement joins TRBV18 to TRBJ1-3; TRBD1 is a possible D gene (6 bases). CDR1 and CDR2 (germline): KGHSH, LQKENI. The CDR3 is made up of 15 amino acids. With 3 bases removed from V and 2 bases from J, the gap between germline ends came to 11 bases. CDR3 region: CASSPVNRAGNTIYF. As DNA, the CDR3 is TGTGCCAGCTCACCGGTGAACAGGGCTGGAAACACCATATATTTT.

The V and J genes are TRBV27 and TRBJ1-1; no definite D call. CDR1 and CDR2 (germline): MNHEY, SMNVEV (reference sequence). The V gene lost 5 bases and the J gene lost 3 bases, with 16 bases spanning the gap. This CDR3 has 15 residues. CDR3 DNA: TGTGCCAGCAGTAAATGGGCAGTCACGGACACTGAAGCTTTCTTT. As protein: CASSKWAVTDTEAFF.

This clone occurred a few times. The genes are TRBV6-5 and TRBJ1-2; D unresolved. Deletions cut 4 bases from V and 8 bases from J, with 20 bases between. The CDR3 spans 15 residues. Per germline, CDR1 MNHEY and CDR2 SVGAGI. CDR3 protein: CASSSRASSGWGYTF. CDR3 coding DNA: TGTGCCAGCAGTTCCCGAGCTAGTAGCGGTTGGGGCTACACCTTC.